The 30 T cell receptor beta chains below come from one sample, sequenced in a study of blood T cells in healthy people across ages. Alongside a J-beta primer mix, a sample-barcoded 5' primer served in a second PCR lasting about 6 to 12 cycles. One entry per CDR3 protein, called by TCRdb with MiXCR from the 5' RACE reads. This table has fewer than 1,000,000 distinct CDR3 sequences, around half appearing once. Sequencing input: blood. The origin of the receptors is an elderly man in good health.

This clonotype was found a few times. The rearrangement links TRBV6-5 to TRBJ2-1; possible D gene TRBD2, 7 bases. The germline V gene has CDR1 MNHEY and CDR2 SVGAGI. V was trimmed by 2 bases and J by 8 bases, leaving 16 bases between them. The CDR3 consists of 15 residues. DNA of the CDR3: TGTGCCAGCAGTTACCGGGAGAGGGGGGGCGATGAGCAGTTCTTC. It encodes CASSYRERGGDEQFF.

This clonotype was recorded once. V usage is TRBV2 and J usage is TRBJ2-2; D possibly uses TRBD1 or TRBD2 (5 bases each). Looked up from germline, CDR1 is SNHLY and CDR2 is FYNNEI. V dropped 4 bases and J dropped 1 base, with 10 bases sitting between them. The CDR3 is made up of 15 amino acids. DNA of the CDR3: TGTGCCAGCAGTGGGGGACCGATGAACACCGGGGAGCTGTTTTTT. Protein: CASSGGPMNTGELFF.

The chain has TRBV5-6 and TRBJ2-1, with a weak D call TRBD2 (6 bases). The CDR3 sequence is 14 residues long. Germline CDR1 SGHDT, CDR2 YYEEEE. The V end was cut by 5 bases, the J end by 1 base, with 10 bases between. The CDR3 loop is CASSRSGSYNEQFF. The DNA of the CDR3 is TGTGCCAGCAGTCGTAGCGGTTCCTACAATGAGCAGTTCTTC. Based on the CDR3 plus reference TRBV5-6 and TRBJ2-1, the full variable domain is DAGVTQSPTHLIKTRGQQVTLRCSPKSGHDTVSWYQQALGQGPQFIFQYYEEEERQRGNFPDRFSGHQFPNYSSELNVNALLLGDSALYLCASSRSGSYNEQFFGPGTRLTVL.

The rearrangement uses TRBV7-9 and TRBJ2-7; TRBD1 aligns across 8 bases. CDR3 length equals 16 residues. J gave up 4 bases and V 0 bases, and 8 bases lay outside the gene matches. From germline, CDR1 is SEHNR and CDR2 FQNEAQ (reference sequence). CDR3: CASSLAPRTGRYEQYF. Written as DNA, the CDR3 is TGTGCCAGCAGCTTAGCCCCCAGGACAGGGCGATACGAGCAGTACTTC.

The chain couples TRBV7-3 to TRBJ2-6, with D unclear. The CDR3 loop spans 19 amino acids. V was shortened by 4 bases and J by 0 bases, with 19 bases between the two germline ends. The germline V gene has CDR1 SGHTA and CDR2 FQGTGA. CDR3 DNA sequence: TGTGCCAGCAGCTCTTCGTATTCGGCAGCTGGCTCTGGGGCCAACGTCCTGACTTTC. This encodes CASSSSYSAAGSGANVLTF.

J is TRBJ2-5 and V is TRBV27, with 8 positions matching TRBD1. Germline V gives CDR1 MNHEY, CDR2 SMNVEV (reference sequence). The trim removed 6 bases at V and 4 bases at J, leaving 4 bases unmatched. The CDR3 is 13 amino acids. CDR3 sequence reads: CASRDRVIETQYF. For the CDR3, the DNA is TGTGCCAGCAGGGACAGGGTTATAGAGACCCAGTACTTC.

The rearrangement uses TRBV7-9 and TRBJ1-4; D call uncertain. The CDR3 runs to 15 residues. V lost 5 bases and J lost 12, with 22 bases in between. The germline V gene encodes CDR1 SEHNR and CDR2 FQNEAQ (reference sequence). Here the CDR3 DNA reads TGTGCCAGCAGCGACGGACGGGCCCTTGGCGGTGAACTGTTTTTT. This gives the protein CASSDGRALGGELFF.

This clonotype has at least ten counts. V and J are TRBV27 and TRBJ2-7; D perhaps matches TRBD1 (5 bases). V was pared by 3 bases and J by 0 bases, with 9 bases between. Germline V gene data show CDR1 as MNHEY and CDR2 as SMNVEV (reference sequence). This CDR3 spans 14 amino acids. The DNA for the CDR3 is TGTGCCAGCAGTTTTGACAGAGTCTCCTACGAGCAGTACTTC. Residues: CASSFDRVSYEQYF.

The chain couples TRBV27 to TRBJ1-2, with a possible D match to TRBD1 (6 bases). CDR1 is MNHEY, CDR2 SMNVEV, per germline (reference sequence). The CDR3 spans 13 residues. V lost 10 bases and J lost 3, with 15 bases in between. The CDR3, as DNA: TGTGCCACCAGGGGACGGGGGGACTATGGCTACACCTTC. It is translated as CATRGRGDYGYTF.

CDR3 protein: CASSMTGNREQYF. The CDR3 DNA sequence: TGTGCCAGCAGCATGACAGGGAATCGGGAGCAGTACTTC. J is TRBJ2-7 and V is TRBV27; 7 positions match TRBD1. Germline V gives CDR1 MNHEY, CDR2 SMNVEV (reference sequence). CDR3 length: 13 amino acids. V dropped 6 bases and J dropped 7; count of bases not matched to a gene: 9.

The rearrangement links TRBV6-2 or TRBV6-3 to TRBJ2-4, with D maybe TRBD1 (5 bases). From germline, CDR1 is MNHEY and CDR2 SVGEGT. The CDR3 has 16 amino acids. Deletions cut 2 bases from V and 1 base from J, with 12 bases between. CDR3 sequence: CASSYGQNGAKNIQYF. In DNA, the CDR3 is TGTGCCAGCAGTTACGGACAAAACGGGGCCAAAAACATTCAGTACTTC.

Concerning this clonotype itself: Germline is not matched at one junction end, which may reflect a read error. V gene TRBV2 combines with J gene TRBJ2-1; D is possibly TRBD1 (5 bases). The CDR3 loop spans 15 amino acids. Germline loops: CDR1 SNHLY, CDR2 FYNNEI. Written as DNA, the CDR3 is TGTGCCATCAGTGAATTTTGGACAAACTACAATGAGCAGTTCTTC. Its protein product is CAISEFWTNYNEQFF.

The chain is built from TRBV9 and TRBJ2-7; unclear D gene. This CDR3 comprises 15 residues. The V gene's germline CDR1 is SGDLS and CDR2 YYNGEE. The germline V and J ends were trimmed by 4 bases and 3 bases, with 17 bases remaining between them. CDR3 amino acids: CASSPDPPGLYEQYF. For the CDR3, the DNA is TGTGCCAGCAGCCCCGACCCGCCGGGCCTCTACGAGCAGTACTTC.

This clonotype was seen only a few times. The chain recombines TRBV5-5 with TRBJ2-4, with 7 nucleotides matching TRBD1. The CDR3 has 15 amino acids. CDR1 and CDR2 (germline): SGHKS, YYEKEE (reference sequence). V lost 5 bases to trimming and J lost 2 bases; unmatched junction nucleotides: 7. CDR3 residues: CASSSRQGTKNIQYF. The CDR3 DNA is TGTGCCAGCAGTTCCCGACAGGGAACCAAAAACATTCAGTACTTC.

On this clonotype itself: A much bigger clone sits one base away, suggesting this may be a read error. CDR3 DNA sequence: TGCGCCAGCAGCCAAGGCCCAACAGGAAACATTCAGTTCTTC. Protein product: CASSQGPTGNIQFF. The J gene is TRBJ2-1, the V gene TRBV4-3; D is perhaps TRBD1 (5 bases). Trimming stripped 1 base from V and 13 bases from J, with 17 bases between. This CDR3 is built from 14 residues. CDR1 is LGHNA and CDR2 is YSLEER in the germline V gene.

This chain joins TRBV7-2 and TRBJ2-7, with 9 bases aligning to TRBD1. Germline-derived CDR1 and CDR2 are SGHTA and FQGNSA. This CDR3 is built from 13 residues. With 4 bases clipped from V and 6 bases from J, the junction kept 4 bases outside the gene matches. Written as DNA, the CDR3 is TGTGCCAGCAGCTATGGGACAGGGAGCGAGCAGTACTTC. Its protein is CASSYGTGSEQYF.

The chain combines TRBV2 with TRBJ2-3, with TRBD2 matching over 7 bases. The germline V gene encodes CDR1 SNHLY and CDR2 FYNNEI. The CDR3 has 15 residues. After removal of 5 bases from V and 5 bases from J, the junction contained 10 bases not matched to a gene. In DNA, the CDR3 is TGTGCCAGCAGTATTCGTGGCGGGAGTATAGATACGCAGTATTTT. This codes for CASSIRGGSIDTQYF.

In its sample, this clonotype was seen a few times. The rearrangement links TRBV5-1 to TRBJ2-3; perhaps TRBD1 as D (5 bases). V was clipped by 1 base and J by 3 bases, with 9 bases between them. The CDR3 has 14 amino acids. CDR1 and CDR2 (germline): SGHRS, YFSETQ. CDR3 bases: TGCGCCAGCAGCTTGTCGACAGCTACAGATACGCAGTATTTT. The encoded protein is CASSLSTATDTQYF. Full variable domain (remainder filled in from reference TRBV5-1 and TRBJ2-3): KAGVTQTPRYLIKTRGQQVTLSCSPISGHRSVSWYQQTPGQGLQFLFEYFSETQRNKGNFPGRFSGRQFSNSRSEMNVSTLELGDSALYLCASSLSTATDTQYFGPGTRLTVL.

This sequence joins TRBV2 and TRBJ1-1; maybe TRBD1 (5 bases). The V end was cut by 4 bases, the J end by 0 bases, with 12 bases between. This CDR3 is built from 15 residues. Looked up from germline, CDR1 is SNHLY and CDR2 is FYNNEI. CDR3 region: CASSGGGSMNTEAFF. The CDR3 DNA reads TGTGCCAGCAGTGGGGGGGGGTCCATGAACACTGAAGCTTTCTTT.

This sequence joins TRBV5-1 and TRBJ1-1; D gene uncertain. V lost 4 bases and J 2 bases, leaving 12 bases between the germline ends. The CDR3 has 14 amino acids. Germline-derived CDR1 and CDR2 are SGHRS and YFSETQ. The CDR3 nucleotides are TGCGCCAGCAGCGGGTCGGGGAGCAACACTGAAGCTTTCTTT. This codes for CASSGSGSNTEAFF.

The V gene is TRBV7-9, the J gene TRBJ1-2; D remains unclear. Germline CDR1 reads SEHNR; CDR2 reads FQNEAQ (reference sequence). The CDR3 has 11 amino acids. Trimming removed 7 bases at V and 6 bases at J, with 9 bases between. The CDR3 spells CASISGDGYTF. Here the CDR3 DNA reads TGTGCCAGCATCTCCGGGGATGGCTACACCTTC.

Worth noting for this clonotype: One junction end does not reproduce the germline sequence, and a read error may be involved. V gene TRBV9 combines with J gene TRBJ1-5, with D tentatively TRBD1 (5 bases). This CDR3 contains 14 residues. Looked up from germline, CDR1 is SGDLS and CDR2 is YYNGEE. CDR3 nucleotide sequence: TGTGCCGGCAGCCTAGAGGGGAATTTTCAGCCCCAGCATTTT. As protein: CAGSLEGNFQPQHF. The whole variable domain, filled in from reference TRBV9 and TRBJ1-5, reads DSGVTQTPKHLITATGQRVTLRCSPRSGDLSVYWYQQSLDQGLQFLIQYYNGEERAKGNILERFSAQQFPDLHSELNLSSLELGDSALYFCAGSLEGNFQPQHFGDGTRLSIL.

This chain connects TRBV28 to TRBJ2-1; 7 nucleotides agree with TRBD2. The CDR3 is made up of 17 amino acids. V trimming: 7 bases; J trimming: 7 bases; junction bases outside the gene matches: 19. Per germline, CDR1 MDHEN and CDR2 SYDVKM. For the CDR3, the DNA is TGTGCCAGCACCTCCATGGTAGGGAGGGGTATGTGGAATGAGCAGTTCTTC. Encoded protein: CASTSMVGRGMWNEQFF.

V usage is TRBV20-1 and J usage is TRBJ1-1, with no clear D. The length of the CDR3 is 10 residues. The ends were cut back, 7 bases at V and 1 base at J, with 4 bases in the middle. CDR1 is DFQATT and CDR2 is SNEGSKA in the germline V gene (reference sequence). The CDR3 reads CSGRNTEAFF. The DNA of the CDR3 is TGCAGTGGTCGGAACACTGAAGCTTTCTTT.

V is TRBV27 and J is TRBJ2-7; 10 bases are shared with TRBD1. CDR1 MNHEY and CDR2 SMNVEV come from the germline V gene (reference sequence). V lost 5 bases, J lost 7 bases, and 11 bases stayed unmatched. The CDR3 consists of 15 residues. CDR3 sequence reads: CASSAPGQGKQEQYF. For the CDR3, the DNA is TGTGCCAGCAGTGCCCCGGGACAGGGGAAGCAGGAGCAGTACTTC.

The chain links TRBV9 to TRBJ2-1; D not resolved. CDR1 is SGDLS and CDR2 is YYNGEE in the germline V gene. This CDR3 spans 11 amino acids. V lost 7 bases, J lost 8 bases, and 10 bases lay in between. The CDR3: CASGSDHEQFF. The CDR3 bases are TGTGCCAGCGGTTCGGATCATGAGCAGTTCTTC.

Points on this clonotype: This could be a read error, since a much larger clone is one nucleotide away. The chain recombines TRBV7-8 with TRBJ2-7; D possibly uses TRBD1 or TRBD2 (5 bases each). V lost 5 bases and J 1 base, leaving 15 bases between the germline ends. This CDR3 has 15 amino acids. From germline, CDR1 is SGHVS and CDR2 FQNEAQ. The DNA for the CDR3 is TGTGCCAGCAGCCCCGTCGGGGCGGTATCCTACGAGCAGTACTTC. Protein: CASSPVGAVSYEQYF.

This clonotype was detected many times. The V gene is TRBV11-2, the J gene TRBJ2-1, with TRBD2 matching 11 bases. The V segment lost 5 bases and the J segment 0 bases; nucleotides outside the gene matches: 3. The CDR3 has 16 residues. The germline V gene has CDR1 SGHAT and CDR2 FQNNGV. In nucleotides, the CDR3 is TGTGCCAGCAGCGCAACTAGCGGGAGCTCCTACAATGAGCAGTTCTTC. Its protein product is CASSATSGSSYNEQFF.

This clonotype was found many times. The chain recombines TRBV5-1 with TRBJ2-5, with D perhaps matching TRBD2 (5 bases). Germline CDR1 and CDR2: SGHRS and YFSETQ. Trimming cost V 1 base and J 4 bases, with 17 bases left between them. CDR3 length: 16 residues. The CDR3 region has the DNA TGCGCCAGCAGCTTGTATCCAGCGGTGGGTGCAGAGACCCAGTACTTC. Encoded protein: CASSLYPAVGAETQYF.

This clonotype was counted between two and nine times. This rearrangement joins TRBV29-1 to TRBJ2-5; TRBD1 might be the D (6 bases). This CDR3 is 12 amino acids long. With 7 bases removed from V and 1 base from J, the gap between germline ends came to 10 bases. Germline-derived CDR1 and CDR2 are SQVTM and ANQGSEA. In DNA, the CDR3 is TGCAGCGGAAGGGGGACCCAAGAGACCCAGTACTTC. Protein: CSGRGTQETQYF.